These 20 T cell receptor beta chains were all obtained from the same sample, sequenced in a study of T cells in Graves' hyperthyroidism and ophthalmopathy. The source material, RNA transcripts, was used to amplify TCR beta CDR3 regions. RT-PCR in the first round (using the HTBI primer set) targeted the TCR CDR3. TCRdb fed the multiplex PCR reads into MiXCR, producing one record per CDR3 protein. In the table there are about 710,000 distinct CDR3 sequences, about a sixth of which are singletons. Sequenced: blood. These receptor sequences come from a man younger than 35 with Graves' hyperthyroidism.

A note on this clonotype: At one boundary the junction diverges from the germline segment, which might be a read error. The chain combines TRBV5-6 with TRBJ2-2; D unclear. The CDR3 has 16 amino acids. From germline, CDR1 is SGHDT and CDR2 YYEEEE. This chain's CDR3 is CTSSFSLVRDTGELFF. The CDR3 DNA reads as TGTACCAGCAGCTTTAGCTTGGTTCGAGACACCGGGGAGCTGTTTTTT.

This chain uses TRBV7-2 with TRBJ2-6, with TRBD1 matching 8 bases. The CDR3 runs 19 residues. CDR1 is SGHTA and CDR2 is FQGNSA in the germline V gene. After removal of 5 bases from V and 3 bases from J, the junction contained 15 bases not matched to a gene. The CDR3 coding sequence is TGTGCCAGCAGCGCACCCACCGGGACAGGAGACATTGGGGCCAACGTCCTGACTTTC. Translation: CASSAPTGTGDIGANVLTF.

This clonotype was counted only a few times. V gene TRBV5-1 combines with J gene TRBJ2-5; D perhaps matches TRBD2 (5 bases). The CDR3 totals 14 residues. In germline, CDR1 is SGHRS, CDR2 YFSETQ. V was pared by 4 bases and J by 5 bases, with 15 bases between. CDR3 coding DNA: TGCGCCAGCAGCACCACTAGTTTTGGGGAGACCCAGTACTTC. This encodes CASSTTSFGETQYF.

This clonotype was seen repeatedly, ten times or more. The chain carries TRBV11-3 and TRBJ2-3, with TRBD2 as a possible D gene (6 bases). Per germline, CDR1 SGHNT and CDR2 YENEEA. This CDR3 has 14 residues. The V end lost 1 base, the J end lost 4 bases, and 9 bases lay between the germline ends. The CDR3: CASSLGWGADTQYF. DNA for the CDR3: TGTGCCAGCAGCTTAGGGTGGGGGGCAGATACGCAGTATTTT.

This clonotype was detected ten times or more. The rearrangement joins TRBV20-1 to TRBJ2-7; a weak D match, TRBD2 (5 bases). This CDR3 spans 12 amino acids. Germline CDR1 is DFQATT and CDR2 is SNEGSKA (reference sequence). V was trimmed by 8 bases and J by 5 bases, leaving 16 bases between them. The CDR3 loop is CSTEADTHEQYF. In nucleotides, the CDR3 is TGCAGTACAGAAGCGGATACCCACGAGCAGTACTTC.

The V call is TRBV7-2, the J call TRBJ2-4; possibly TRBD2 for D (7 bases). The CDR3 totals 17 residues. Germline lookup yields CDR1 SGHTA and CDR2 FQGNSA. Trimming removed 3 bases from V and 1 base from J, with 16 bases in between. CDR3: CASSLNSGRGAKNIQYF. Here the CDR3 DNA reads TGTGCCAGCAGCTTGAACTCAGGGAGGGGGGCCAAAAACATTCAGTACTTC.

This clonotype was picked up many times. The chain recombines TRBV3-1 with TRBJ2-1; 10 bases are shared with TRBD2. The CDR3 runs 16 residues. Germline CDR1 LGHDT, CDR2 YNNKEL (reference sequence). J lost 6 bases, V lost 4 bases, and 9 bases had no gene match. The CDR3 here is CASSPTGTSASNEQFF. CDR3 nucleotide sequence: TGTGCCAGCAGCCCTACCGGGACTAGCGCCTCCAATGAGCAGTTCTTC.

The rearrangement links TRBV5-1 to TRBJ1-2; the D is unclear. CDR1 SGHRS and CDR2 YFSETQ come from the germline V gene. This CDR3 has 13 residues. V lost 2 bases to trimming and J lost 7 bases, with 12 bases between them. This CDR3 reads CASSLLDLSGYTF. In DNA, the CDR3 is TGCGCCAGCAGCTTACTGGACCTCTCTGGCTACACCTTC. The variable domain in full, completed from reference TRBV5-1 and TRBJ1-2, reads KAGVTQTPRYLIKTRGQQVTLSCSPISGHRSVSWYQQTPGQGLQFLFEYFSETQRNKGNFPGRFSGRQFSNSRSEMNVSTLELGDSALYLCASSLLDLSGYTFGSGTRLTVV.

V is TRBV10-3 and J is TRBJ2-2; 7 bases are a match to TRBD1. The CDR3 consists of 14 residues. Looked up from germline, CDR1 is ENHRY and CDR2 is SYGVKD. With V trimmed by 8 bases and J by 6 bases, 9 bases remained unmatched. CDR3: CAILQGQLPGELFF. For the CDR3, the DNA is TGTGCCATCCTTCAGGGACAGCTTCCCGGGGAGCTGTTTTTT.

The V call is TRBV4-1, the J call TRBJ1-6, with no clear D. CDR1 is MGHRA, CDR2 YSYEKL, per germline. V lost 0 bases and J lost 14, with 17 bases in between. The CDR3 spans 15 residues. In nucleotides, the CDR3 is TGCGCCAGCAGCCAAGAGTGGTCACTACGAGAAACCCTCCACTTT. This sequence encodes CASSQEWSLRETLHF.

This clonotype appeared many times. The chain is built from TRBV28 and TRBJ2-5; tentatively, D is TRBD2 (5 bases). The germline CDR1 and CDR2 sequences are MDHEN and SYDVKM. Deletions cut 4 bases from V and 1 base from J, with 16 bases between. This CDR3 is 16 amino acids long. CDR3 DNA sequence: TGTGCCAGCAGTTCCGGAGAGGGCCCGACCCAAGAGACCCAGTACTTC. Translation gives CASSSGEGPTQETQYF.

The rearrangement joins TRBV7-2 to TRBJ2-2, with D possibly TRBD2 on 7 matching bases. The CDR3 covers 14 residues. With 8 bases removed from V and 4 bases from J, the gap between germline ends came to 14 bases. Germline V gives CDR1 SGHTA, CDR2 FQGNSA. CDR3 amino acids: CASGGGGFTGELFF. The CDR3 DNA sequence: TGTGCCAGCGGAGGGGGGGGGTTCACCGGGGAGCTGTTTTTT.

The chain has TRBV18 and TRBJ2-7, with D perhaps TRBD1 (5 bases). Germline CDR1 and CDR2: KGHSH and LQKENI. The CDR3 is made up of 16 amino acids. V was clipped by 1 base and J by 0 bases, with 13 bases between them. The CDR3 DNA follows: TGTGCCAGCTCACCACTCTTAGGGCAGGGCTCCTACGAGCAGTACTTC. Protein sequence: CASSPLLGQGSYEQYF.

This clonotype turned up a few times. V and J are TRBV19 and TRBJ2-2; 13 nucleotides align to TRBD2. J was trimmed by 5 bases and V by 5 bases; bases with no gene match: 8. From germline, CDR1 is LNHDA and CDR2 SQIVND (reference sequence). CDR3 size: 17 residues. CDR3 sequence reads: CASSWGTSGMSTGELFF. The CDR3 DNA reads TGTGCCAGTAGTTGGGGGACTAGCGGGATGAGTACCGGGGAGCTGTTTTTT.

This clonotype was seen many times. The chain has TRBV6-6 and TRBJ2-2, with 11 bases identical to TRBD2. Germline CDR1 is MNHNY and CDR2 is SVGAGI (reference sequence). The CDR3 is 19 amino acids. V was clipped by 0 bases and J by 4 bases; unmatched bases: 10. In DNA, the CDR3 is TGTGCCAGCAGTTACTCGAACTGGAACCTAGCGGGAGGCACCGGGGAGCTGTTTTTT. This encodes CASSYSNWNLAGGTGELFF.

This clonotype was seen a handful of times. The chain carries TRBV6-5 and TRBJ2-5; maybe TRBD1 (7 bases). Germline assignment: CDR1 MNHEY and CDR2 SVGAGI. There are 17 residues in the CDR3. Trimming stripped 0 bases from V and 5 bases from J, with 19 bases between. CDR3 amino acids: CASSYSSLSTGRETQYF. In DNA, the CDR3 is TGTGCCAGCAGTTACTCGAGTTTATCGACAGGGAGGGAGACCCAGTACTTC.

This clonotype has at least ten counts. This chain joins TRBV7-9 and TRBJ2-7, with 8 bases that match TRBD2. The germline gives CDR1 SEHNR, CDR2 FQNEAQ (reference sequence). This CDR3 contains 16 residues. The V and J ends lost 4 bases and 0 bases, in that order; junction bases with no gene match: 8. The CDR3 region is CASSSIAGPSSYEQYF. In DNA, the CDR3 is TGTGCCAGCAGCTCTATAGCGGGGCCATCCTCCTACGAGCAGTACTTC.

This clonotype has at least ten counts. The chain is built from TRBV7-8 and TRBJ2-7; D unresolved. The germline V gene has CDR1 SGHVS and CDR2 FQNEAQ. There are 12 residues in the CDR3. V was pared by 3 bases and J by 5 bases, with 8 bases between. CDR3 in amino acids: CASSFRTDEQYF. In nucleotides, the CDR3 is TGTGCCAGCAGCTTCAGGACCGACGAGCAGTACTTC.

The table lists this clonotype with many counts. V usage is TRBV30 and J usage is TRBJ2-1; 8 bases are a match to TRBD2. Looked up from germline, CDR1 is GTSNPN and CDR2 is SVGIG (reference sequence). The CDR3 contains 13 residues. V shed 5 bases, J shed 5 bases, and the junction held 5 bases outside the gene matches. The CDR3 coding sequence is TGTGCCTGGTTGACTAGCGCTAACAATGAGCAGTTCTTC. Encoded protein: CAWLTSANNEQFF.

This clonotype was observed many times. This chain's CDR3 is CASSPPGQGYIGYTF. CDR3 in DNA: TGTGCCAGCTCACCACCGGGACAGGGCTATATTGGCTACACCTTC. This sequence joins TRBV18 and TRBJ1-2; 9 bases match TRBD1. This CDR3 contains 15 residues. Germline V gene lookup returns CDR1 KGHSH and CDR2 LQKENI. After removal of 0 bases from V and 7 bases from J, the junction contained 6 bases not matched to a gene.